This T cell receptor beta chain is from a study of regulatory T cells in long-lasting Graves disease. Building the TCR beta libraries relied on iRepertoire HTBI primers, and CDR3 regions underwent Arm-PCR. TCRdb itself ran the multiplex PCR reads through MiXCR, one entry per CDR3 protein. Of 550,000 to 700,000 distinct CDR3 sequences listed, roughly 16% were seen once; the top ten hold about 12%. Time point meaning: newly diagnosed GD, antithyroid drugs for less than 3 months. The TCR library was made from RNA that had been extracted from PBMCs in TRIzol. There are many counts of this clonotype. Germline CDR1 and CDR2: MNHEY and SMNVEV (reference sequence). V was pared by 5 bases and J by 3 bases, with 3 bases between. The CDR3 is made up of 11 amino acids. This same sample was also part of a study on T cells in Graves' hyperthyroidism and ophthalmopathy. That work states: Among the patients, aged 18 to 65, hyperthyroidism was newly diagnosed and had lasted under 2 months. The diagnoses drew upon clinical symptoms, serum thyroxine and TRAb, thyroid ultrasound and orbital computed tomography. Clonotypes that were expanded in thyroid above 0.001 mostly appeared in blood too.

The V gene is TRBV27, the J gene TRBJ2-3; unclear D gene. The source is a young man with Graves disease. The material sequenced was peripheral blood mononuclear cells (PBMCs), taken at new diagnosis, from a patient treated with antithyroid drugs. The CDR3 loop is CASSKTDTQYF. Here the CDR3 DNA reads TGTGCCAGCAGTAAAACAGATACGCAGTATTTT.